The T cell receptor (beta chain) described here comes from a study of blood T cell repertoires in COVID-19. Participants were aged 18 to 89 years from more than 20 US areas. Measured with immunoSEQ multiplex PCR; TCRdb has only the in-frame clones, and not every one. The top ten hold about 3.2% of the sample, which has 200,000 to 250,000 clones, 82% seen once. The clonotype comes from a woman between 55 and 75 years old who had recovered from COVID-19. The specimen was PBMCs or T cells enriched from blood (not recorded which).

The CDR3 spells CASSLDDRGSDTQYF. For the CDR3, the DNA is TGTGCCAGCAGCTTAGATGACAGGGGGTCAGATACGCAGTATTTT. The chain uses TRBV7-7 and TRBJ2-3; 9 bases fit TRBD1. V gave up 1 base and J gave up 4 bases; unmatched junction bases: 3. This CDR3 has 15 amino acids. CDR1 is SSHAT and CDR2 is FNYEAQ in the germline V gene (reference sequence).